The entry that follows covers one T cell receptor beta chain sequence. Its antigen specificity is not known. It has no much larger one-base neighbor in the sample; base qualities were not kept. The donors were roughly 39 Caucasian individuals from Russia, aged 6 to 90 years, who were systemically healthy. Each donor gave approximately 9.4 milliliters of peripheral blood, drawn into EDTA-treated Vacutainer tubes. Ficoll-Paque density-gradient centrifugation was used to isolate PBMCs, with at least 7 million per sample. Trizol reagent was used to extract total RNA from PBMCs, with at least 5 micrograms per sample. For every donor, an aliquot of PBMCs went through flow cytometry to measure the percentages of naive CD45RAhigh/CD27high T cells. Counted from cysteine to phenylalanine, this CDR3 has 17 amino acids. Only CDR3 DNA is held: 51 bases, read in frame from base 1. V loses 8 bases at its end and J loses 0 bases; junction bases beyond the gene matches: 13.

The entry originates in a study of blood T cells in healthy people across ages (dated by TCRdb to the mid-2010s). Context from the whole study: Template switching captured roughly one uniquely barcoded TCR beta cDNA molecule per two T cells in model experiments. Four age groups were formed from the donors: young (average roughly 15 years), middle-aged (approximately 40), aged (about 62) and long-lived (82). Donors of different ages were randomly distributed across sequencing lanes to avoid experimental bias. The study measured age-related changes in TCR beta repertoire diversity using deep sequencing normalized with unique cDNA molecular identifiers. The study analyzed two additional independent replicas of 1 million unique cDNA reads from the same blood draw for two donors, one aged 18 to 29 and one aged 80 or older. What the research found in general, with its limitations: The long-lived group showed more naive CD4+ T cells, fewer expanded clones and increased TCR diversity than the aged group, suggesting age selection. Estimates of total diversity based on one million sequenced T cells were regarded as lower bounds and as underestimates. Observed TCR beta diversity per million T cells fell roughly linearly with age, and a significant reduction was already apparent by age approximately 41. A strong correlation was found between observed TCR beta diversity and the percentage of naive T cells measured by flow cytometry. Conclusive comparison of naive and antigen-experienced compartments was prevented by the profiling of bulk unsorted PBMCs. Because the CMV infection status of the donors was unknown, age-related changes in expanded clonotypes may potentially have been confounded.

The library was obtained by 5' RACE. Instrument used: Illumina HiSeq 2500. A second PCR of 7 to 11 cycles was performed with a sample-barcoded 5' primer and a J-beta primer mix. A template-switch 5' adaptor carrying 12 random nucleotides introduced a unique molecular identifier onto each TCR beta cDNA molecule. Each sample yielded at least 2.5 million CDR3-containing paired-end reads. All of the RNA was converted into first-strand cDNA using the Mint cDNA synthesis kit, with a TRBC-specific oligonucleotide serving as the primer. Following uracil-DNA glycosylase treatment, all cDNA underwent a first 18-cycle PCR with the universal primers M1SS and BC2_uni_R. The authors' pipeline ran thus. Each sample was normalized by randomly selecting 1 million high-quality reads, each carrying a distinct molecular identifier. Instead of being binned into consensus sequences, reads with shared molecular identifiers were discarded. MiTCR, set to a Q25 quality threshold and the strictest error-elimination algorithm, was used for CDR3 identification, clonotype clustering and error correction. A nonparametric unseen species model using Euler transformation provided a lower-bound estimate of total TCR beta diversity. TCRdb reran the public reads through fastp at Q25 and MiXCR, keeping productive beta chains. A single entry per CDR3 protein holds the most common genes and DNA from its merged rows. What appears here as the V and J calls and clone size reflects TCRdb's work, not the paper's. For this sample the table gives about 1.4 million distinct CDR3 sequences, of which approximately 63% were detected only once. More than 6% of the sample is taken by the ten largest.

The chain uses TRBV12-3 or TRBV12-4 and TRBJ2-7, and TRBD2 matches 10 of the central bases. Specimen: blood. This clonotype originated in a man between 18 and 29 years old in good health. The DNA sequence follows: TGTGCCAGCGGGCTAGCGGGGGTCTCGAGTAGCTCCTACGAGCAGTACTTC. The translation is CASGLAGVSSSSYEQYF.